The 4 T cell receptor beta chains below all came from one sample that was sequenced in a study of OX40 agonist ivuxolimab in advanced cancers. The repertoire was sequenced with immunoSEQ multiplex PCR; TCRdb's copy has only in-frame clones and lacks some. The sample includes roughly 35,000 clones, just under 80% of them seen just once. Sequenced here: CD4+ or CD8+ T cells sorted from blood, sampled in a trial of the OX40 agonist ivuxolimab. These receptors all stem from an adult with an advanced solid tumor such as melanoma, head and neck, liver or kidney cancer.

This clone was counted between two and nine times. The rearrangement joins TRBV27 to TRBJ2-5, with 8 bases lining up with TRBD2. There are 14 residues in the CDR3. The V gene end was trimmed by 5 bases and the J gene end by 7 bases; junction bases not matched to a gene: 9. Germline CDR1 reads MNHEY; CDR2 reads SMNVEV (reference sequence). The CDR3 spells CASSATSGLRTQYF. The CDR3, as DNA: TGTGCCAGCAGTGCAACTAGCGGACTCCGGACCCAGTACTTC.

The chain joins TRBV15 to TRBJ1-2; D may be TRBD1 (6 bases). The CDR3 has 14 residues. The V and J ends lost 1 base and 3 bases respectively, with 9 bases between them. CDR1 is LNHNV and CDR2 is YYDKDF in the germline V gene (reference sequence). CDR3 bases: TGTGCCACCAGCAGAGGCGGGGGCGACTATGGCTACACCTTC. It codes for CATSRGGGDYGYTF. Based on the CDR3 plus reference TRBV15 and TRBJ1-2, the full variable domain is DAMVIQNPRYQVTQFGKPVTLSCSQTLNHNVMYWYQQKSSQAPKLLFHYYDKDFNNEADTPDNFQSRRPNTSFCFLDIRSPGLGDTAMYLCATSRGGGDYGYTFGSGTRLTVV.

CDR3 in amino acids: CASSAVEAGSYNEQFF. For the CDR3, the DNA is TGCGCCAGCAGCGCCGTAGAAGCAGGATCCTACAATGAGCAGTTCTTC. The chain carries TRBV4-1 and TRBJ2-1, with D uncertain. Germline CDR1 is MGHRA and CDR2 is YSYEKL. Trimming shortened V by 5 bases and J by 1 base, and 15 bases separated the two germline ends. The CDR3 loop spans 16 amino acids.

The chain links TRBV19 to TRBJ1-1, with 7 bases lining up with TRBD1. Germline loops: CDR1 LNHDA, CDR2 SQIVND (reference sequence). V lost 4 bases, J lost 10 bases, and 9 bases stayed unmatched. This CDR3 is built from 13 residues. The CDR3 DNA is TGTGCCAGTAGTAAGGACAGGAGGAGGGGAGCTTTCTTT. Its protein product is CASSKDRRRGAFF.